This T cell receptor beta chain stems from a study of blood T cells in healthy people across ages. Findings of the study overall: The unknown donor CMV status may have confounded expanded clonotype changes.

Trimming removed 2 bases from V and 2 bases from J, with 12 bases in between. The CDR3 has 15 amino acids. Per germline, CDR1 ENHRY and CDR2 SYGVKD. With respect to this clonotype: Its antigen is still unknown.

Alongside a J-beta primer mix, a sample-barcoded 5' primer served in a second PCR lasting about 7 to 11 cycles. TCRdb passed the 5' RACE reads through MiXCR, listing each CDR3 protein once. This table holds 1.5 million to 2 million distinct CDR3 sequences, about 35% found once. The sequence came from a woman aged 25 to 45 in good health. Sample: blood. V gene TRBV10-3 combines with J gene TRBJ1-1, with D tentatively TRBD1 (6 bases). The CDR3 reads CAISEGGTPNTEAFF. The CDR3 DNA sequence: TGTGCCATCAGTGAGGGCGGGACACCCAACACTGAAGCTTTCTTT.